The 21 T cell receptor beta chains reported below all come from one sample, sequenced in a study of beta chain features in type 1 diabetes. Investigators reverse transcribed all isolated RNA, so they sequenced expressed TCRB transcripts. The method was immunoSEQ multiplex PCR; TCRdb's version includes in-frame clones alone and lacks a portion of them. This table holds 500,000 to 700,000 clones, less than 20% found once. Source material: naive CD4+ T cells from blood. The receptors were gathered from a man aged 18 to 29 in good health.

The chain's CDR3 is CASSLIIRNQPQHF. CDR3 bases: TGTGCCAGCAGCTTGATTATTCGCAATCAGCCCCAGCATTTT. The J gene is TRBJ1-5, the V gene TRBV5-8; D not resolved. Germline loops: CDR1 SGHTS, CDR2 YDEGEE. The CDR3 is 14 residues long. The V and J ends lost 1 base and 2 bases respectively, with 7 bases between them.

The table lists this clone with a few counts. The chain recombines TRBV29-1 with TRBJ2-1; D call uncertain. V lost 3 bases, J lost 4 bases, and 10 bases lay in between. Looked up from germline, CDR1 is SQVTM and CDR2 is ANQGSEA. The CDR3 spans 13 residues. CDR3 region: CSVEVTAYNEQFF. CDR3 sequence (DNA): TGCAGCGTTGAGGTTACCGCATACAATGAGCAGTTCTTC.

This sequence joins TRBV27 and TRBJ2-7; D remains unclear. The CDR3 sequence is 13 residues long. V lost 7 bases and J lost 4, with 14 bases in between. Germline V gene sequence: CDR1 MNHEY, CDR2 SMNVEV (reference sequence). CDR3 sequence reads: CASKTAPGYEQYF. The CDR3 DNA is TGTGCCAGCAAAACTGCCCCGGGTTACGAGCAGTACTTC.

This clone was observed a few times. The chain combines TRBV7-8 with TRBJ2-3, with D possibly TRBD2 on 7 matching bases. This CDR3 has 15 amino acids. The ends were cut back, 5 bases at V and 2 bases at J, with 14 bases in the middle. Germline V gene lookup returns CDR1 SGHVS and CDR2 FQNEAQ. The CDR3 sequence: CASSPRRGPTDTQYF. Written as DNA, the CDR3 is TGTGCCAGCAGCCCTCGGCGGGGGCCCACAGATACGCAGTATTTT.

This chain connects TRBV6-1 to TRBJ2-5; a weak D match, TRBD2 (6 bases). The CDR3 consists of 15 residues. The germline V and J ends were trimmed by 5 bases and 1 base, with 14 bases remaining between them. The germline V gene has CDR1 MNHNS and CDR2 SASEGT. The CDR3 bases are TGTGCCAGCAGTCGTACCGGGACTTTCCAAGAGACCCAGTACTTC. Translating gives CASSRTGTFQETQYF.

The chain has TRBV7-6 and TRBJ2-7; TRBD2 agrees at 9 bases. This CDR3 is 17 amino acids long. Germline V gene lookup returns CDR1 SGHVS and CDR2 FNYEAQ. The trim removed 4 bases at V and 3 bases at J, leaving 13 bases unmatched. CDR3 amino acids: CASSSRFRGRGIYEQYF. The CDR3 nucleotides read TGTGCCAGCAGCTCCAGATTTCGCGGGAGGGGGATCTACGAGCAGTACTTC.

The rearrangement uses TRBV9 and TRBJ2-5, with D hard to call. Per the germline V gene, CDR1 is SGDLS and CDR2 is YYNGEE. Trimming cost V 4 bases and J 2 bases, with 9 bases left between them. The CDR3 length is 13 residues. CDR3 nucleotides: TGTGCCAGCAGCATAAGACTTCAAGAGACCCAGTACTTC. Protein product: CASSIRLQETQYF.

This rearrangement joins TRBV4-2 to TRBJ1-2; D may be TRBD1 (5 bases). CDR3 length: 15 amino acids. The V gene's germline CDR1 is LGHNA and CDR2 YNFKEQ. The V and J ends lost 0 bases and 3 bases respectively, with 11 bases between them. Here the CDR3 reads CASSQDLARDYGYTF. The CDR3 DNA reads TGTGCCAGCAGCCAAGATCTCGCCAGGGACTATGGCTACACCTTC.

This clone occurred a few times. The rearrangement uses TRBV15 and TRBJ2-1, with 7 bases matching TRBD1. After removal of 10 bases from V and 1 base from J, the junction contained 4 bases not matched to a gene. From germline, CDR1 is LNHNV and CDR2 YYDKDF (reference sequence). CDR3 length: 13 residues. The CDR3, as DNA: TGTGCCATAGGGGACAGATCCTACAATGAGCAGTTCTTC. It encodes CAIGDRSYNEQFF. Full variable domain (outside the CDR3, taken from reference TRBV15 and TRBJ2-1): DAMVIQNPRYQVTQFGKPVTLSCSQTLNHNVMYWYQQKSSQAPKLLFHYYDKDFNNEADTPDNFQSRRPNTSFCFLDIRSPGLGDTAMYLCAIGDRSYNEQFFGPGTRLTVL.

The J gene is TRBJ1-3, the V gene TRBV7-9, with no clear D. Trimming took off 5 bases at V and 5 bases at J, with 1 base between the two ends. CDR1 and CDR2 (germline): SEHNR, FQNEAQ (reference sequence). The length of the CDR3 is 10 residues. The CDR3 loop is CASSRNTIYF. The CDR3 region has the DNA TGTGCCAGCAGCCGAAACACCATATATTTT.

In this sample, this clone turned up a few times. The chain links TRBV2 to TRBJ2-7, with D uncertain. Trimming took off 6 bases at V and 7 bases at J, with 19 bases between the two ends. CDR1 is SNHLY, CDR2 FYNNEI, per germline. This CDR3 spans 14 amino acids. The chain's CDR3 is CASSERYLLWEQYF. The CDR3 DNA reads TGTGCCAGCAGCGAGAGGTACTTGCTTTGGGAGCAGTACTTC.

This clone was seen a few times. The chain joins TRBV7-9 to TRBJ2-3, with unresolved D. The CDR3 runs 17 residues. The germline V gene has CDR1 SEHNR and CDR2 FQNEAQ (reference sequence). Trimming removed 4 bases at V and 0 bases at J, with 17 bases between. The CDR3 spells CASSSRRKSTSTDTQYF. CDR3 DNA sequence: TGTGCCAGCAGCTCGCGGCGGAAAAGCACTAGCACAGATACGCAGTATTTT.

The DNA of the CDR3 is TGTGCCAGCAGAAGAGCGGGTGGCTCGGAGACCCAGTACTTC. It encodes CASRRAGGSETQYF. The V call is TRBV2, the J call TRBJ2-5, with D possibly matching TRBD2 (6 bases). Germline CDR1 reads SNHLY; CDR2 reads FYNNEI. This CDR3 is built from 14 residues. V was cut by 6 bases and J by 5 bases, with 16 bases left in between.

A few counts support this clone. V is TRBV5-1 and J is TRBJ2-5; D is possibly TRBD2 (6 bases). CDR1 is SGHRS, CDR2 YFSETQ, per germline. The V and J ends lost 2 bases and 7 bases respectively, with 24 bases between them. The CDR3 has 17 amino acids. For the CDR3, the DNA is TGCGCCAGCAGCTTAGCAATAGGGCCGGAATACGGGAGGACCCAGTACTTC. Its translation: CASSLAIGPEYGRTQYF.

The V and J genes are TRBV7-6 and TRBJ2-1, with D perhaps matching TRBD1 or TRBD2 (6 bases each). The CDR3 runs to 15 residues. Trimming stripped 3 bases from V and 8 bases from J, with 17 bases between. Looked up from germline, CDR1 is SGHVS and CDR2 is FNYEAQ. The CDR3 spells CASSFLALGGDEQFF. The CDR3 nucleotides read TGTGCCAGCAGCTTCCTAGCCCTGGGGGGCGATGAGCAGTTCTTC.

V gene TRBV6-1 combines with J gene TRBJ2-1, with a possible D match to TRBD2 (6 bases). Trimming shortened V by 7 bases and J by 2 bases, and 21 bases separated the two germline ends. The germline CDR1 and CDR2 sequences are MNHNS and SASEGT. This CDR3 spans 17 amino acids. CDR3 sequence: CASTDRTGGRPYNEQFF. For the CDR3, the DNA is TGTGCCAGCACTGATCGAACTGGAGGGAGGCCCTACAATGAGCAGTTCTTC.

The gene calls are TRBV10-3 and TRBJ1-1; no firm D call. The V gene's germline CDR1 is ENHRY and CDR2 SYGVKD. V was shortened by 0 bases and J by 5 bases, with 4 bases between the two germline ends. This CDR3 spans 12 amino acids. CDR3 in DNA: TGTGCCATCAGTGAGTCTGCGACTGAAGCTTTCTTT. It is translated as CAISESATEAFF.

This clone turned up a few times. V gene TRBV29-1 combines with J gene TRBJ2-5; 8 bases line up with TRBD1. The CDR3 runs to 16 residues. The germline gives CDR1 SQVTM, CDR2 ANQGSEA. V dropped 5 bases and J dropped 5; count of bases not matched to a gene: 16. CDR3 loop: CSVQQGAPKGGETQYF. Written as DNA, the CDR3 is TGCAGCGTTCAGCAGGGGGCTCCAAAAGGAGGGGAGACCCAGTACTTC.

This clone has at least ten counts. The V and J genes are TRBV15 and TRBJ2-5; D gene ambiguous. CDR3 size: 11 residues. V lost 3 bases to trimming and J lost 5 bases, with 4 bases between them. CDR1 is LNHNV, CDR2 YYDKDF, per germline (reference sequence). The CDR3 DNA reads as TGTGCCACCAGCAGGGACGAGACCCAGTACTTC. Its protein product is CATSRDETQYF.

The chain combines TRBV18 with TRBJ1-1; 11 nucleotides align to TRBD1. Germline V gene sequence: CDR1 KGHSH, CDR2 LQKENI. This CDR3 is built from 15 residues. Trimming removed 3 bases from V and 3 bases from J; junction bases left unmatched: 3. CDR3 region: CASSPDRGRDTEAFF. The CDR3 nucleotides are TGTGCCAGCTCACCGGACAGGGGGCGCGACACTGAAGCTTTCTTT.

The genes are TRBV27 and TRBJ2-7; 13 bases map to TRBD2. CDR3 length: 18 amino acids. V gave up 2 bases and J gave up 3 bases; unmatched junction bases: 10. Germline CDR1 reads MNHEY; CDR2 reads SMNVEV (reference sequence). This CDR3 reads CASSLRRGLAGSFYEQYF. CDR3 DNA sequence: TGTGCCAGCAGTTTAAGACGGGGACTAGCGGGATCGTTCTACGAGCAGTACTTC.